This T cell receptor (beta chain) was documented in a study of T-cell reconstitution after alpha-beta-depleted transplantation in children. Findings and caveats of the study: The main origin of T-cell counts and diversity one year after transplant was newly produced T cells. There were reportedly several hundred expanded graft clones from which alpha-beta T cells came about two months after transplant.

This clonotype has a count of ten or more. As yet, its antigen is unknown. Germline CDR1 and CDR2: SGDLS and YYNGEE. The CDR3 has 15 amino acids. Between the trimmed V and J ends, which lost 4 bases and 0 bases, there was a span of 10 bases. Unique molecular identifiers were incorporated when the TCRbeta library was constructed. TCRdb itself ran the PCR reads through MiXCR, one entry per CDR3 protein. The sample has under 300,000 distinct CDR3 sequences, around a tenth seen once; the top ten hold roughly a quarter. The rearrangement joins TRBV9 to TRBJ1-4; D unresolved. This sequence originates from a male patient aged 2-15 years who had a stem cell transplant for chronic granulomatous disease, so the T cells may come from the graft donor. Sample: peripheral blood, taken 180 days after TCRalphabeta/CD19-depleted stem cell transplant. CDR3 protein: CASSREDATNEKLFF. The CDR3, as DNA: TGTGCCAGCAGCCGGGAGGATGCAACTAATGAAAAACTGTTTTTT.